The present T cell receptor beta chain was sequenced within a study of T cell changes during pregnancy in multiple sclerosis. This CDR3 has 15 residues. V dropped 0 bases and J dropped 6; count of bases not matched to a gene: 3. Germline CDR1 is SEHNR and CDR2 is FQNEAQ (reference sequence). Libraries were prepared by immunoSEQ multiplex PCR; TCRdb keeps only in-frame clonotypes and omits some of them. The data show about 120,000 clones, with about 94% seen just once and 6% to 7% held by the top ten. The gene calls are TRBV7-9 and TRBJ1-5; 9 nucleotides agree with TRBD1. The TCR comes from a female donor with multiple sclerosis, enrolled in a pregnancy study. Sequencing was performed on peripheral blood, taken before pregnancy. CDR3 in amino acids: CASSLATGGSQPQHF. The DNA for the CDR3 is TGTGCCAGCAGCTTAGCGACAGGGGGAAGTCAGCCCCAGCATTTT.